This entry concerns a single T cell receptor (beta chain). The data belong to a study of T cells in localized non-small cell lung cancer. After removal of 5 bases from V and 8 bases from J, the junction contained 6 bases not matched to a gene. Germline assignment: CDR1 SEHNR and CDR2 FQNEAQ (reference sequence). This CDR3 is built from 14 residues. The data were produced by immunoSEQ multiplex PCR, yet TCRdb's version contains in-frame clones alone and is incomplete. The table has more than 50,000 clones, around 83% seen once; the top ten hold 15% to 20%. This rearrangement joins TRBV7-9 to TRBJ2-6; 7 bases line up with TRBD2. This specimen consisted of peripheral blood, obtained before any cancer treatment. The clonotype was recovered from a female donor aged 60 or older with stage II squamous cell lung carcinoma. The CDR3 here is CASSRSGTTNVLTF. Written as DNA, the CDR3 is TGTGCCAGCAGCCGAAGTGGGACTACCAACGTCCTGACTTTC.